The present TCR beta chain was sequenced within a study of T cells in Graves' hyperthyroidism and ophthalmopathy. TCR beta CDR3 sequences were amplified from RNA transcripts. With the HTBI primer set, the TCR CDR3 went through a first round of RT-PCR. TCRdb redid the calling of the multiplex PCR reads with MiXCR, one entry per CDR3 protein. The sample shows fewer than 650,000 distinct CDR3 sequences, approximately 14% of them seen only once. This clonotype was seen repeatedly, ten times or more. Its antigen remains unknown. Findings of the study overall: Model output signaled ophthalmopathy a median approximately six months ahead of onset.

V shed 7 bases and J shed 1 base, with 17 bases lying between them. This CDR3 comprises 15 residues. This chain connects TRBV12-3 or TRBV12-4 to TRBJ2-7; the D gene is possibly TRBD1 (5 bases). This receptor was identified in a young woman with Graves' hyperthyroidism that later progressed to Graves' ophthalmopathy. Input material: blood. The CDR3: CASTPQGGVSYEQYF. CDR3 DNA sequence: TGTGCCAGCACCCCGCAGGGTGGCGTATCCTACGAGCAGTACTTC.